The 16 T cell receptor beta chains presented below share a single source sample, sequenced in a study of T cells in localized non-small cell lung cancer. Repertoires were generated with immunoSEQ multiplex PCR, while TCRdb's copy carries only in-frame clones and drops some. The profile shows around 140,000 clones, more than 80% of them singletons. Sequenced here: peripheral blood, sampled before any cancer treatment. These receptors were taken from a female donor older than 55 with stage I lung adenocarcinoma.

The chain has TRBV5-4 and TRBJ2-1, with 7 bases aligning to TRBD2. Germline V gene data show CDR1 as SGHNT and CDR2 as YYREEE (reference sequence). V trimming: 6 bases; J trimming: 8 bases; junction bases outside the gene matches: 14. The CDR3 spans 15 residues. The CDR3 loop is CASTRSGGRSDEQFF. CDR3 DNA sequence: TGTGCCAGCACCCGATCGGGAGGTAGGAGCGATGAGCAGTTCTTC.

The rearrangement joins TRBV28 to TRBJ2-1, with 8 bases that match TRBD2. Germline assignment: CDR1 MDHEN and CDR2 SYDVKM. CDR3 length: 13 residues. The trim removed 9 bases at V and 8 bases at J, leaving 9 bases unmatched. The CDR3 bases are TGTGCCAGTTTTAGCGGGAATAACTATGAGCAGTTCTTC. Its translation is CASFSGNNYEQFF.

Only one count was recorded for this clone. The rearrangement joins TRBV10-3 to TRBJ2-7, with 10 bases lining up with TRBD2. Germline V gene sequence: CDR1 ENHRY, CDR2 SYGVKD. Trimming cost V 4 bases and J 0 bases; bases outside gene matches: 6. The CDR3 extends over 16 amino acids. Here the CDR3 DNA reads TGTGCCATCAGTGGGACCGGGACTAGCGCCTCCTACGAGCAGTACTTC. Translating it yields CAISGTGTSASYEQYF.

For the CDR3, the DNA is TGCGCCAGCAGCTTTGGGGACTACGAGCAGTACTTC. It encodes CASSFGDYEQYF. V usage is TRBV5-1 and J usage is TRBJ2-7; D uncertain. Deletions cut 2 bases from V and 3 bases from J, with 6 bases between. The germline V gene encodes CDR1 SGHRS and CDR2 YFSETQ. This CDR3 is built from 12 residues.

This sequence joins TRBV28 and TRBJ2-5; 11 bases align to TRBD2. There are 14 residues in the CDR3. Per the germline V gene, CDR1 is MDHEN and CDR2 is SYDVKM. Trimming took 5 bases from V and 3 from J; bases not matched to a gene: 2. CDR3 bases: TGTGCCAGCAGTCTAGCGGGAGGCGAAGAGACCCAGTACTTC. Its translation: CASSLAGGEETQYF.

The chain couples TRBV28 to TRBJ1-5, with a possible D match to TRBD1 (5 bases). This CDR3 is built from 14 residues. Germline CDR1 and CDR2: MDHEN and SYDVKM. The germline V and J ends were trimmed by 10 bases and 2 bases, with 15 bases remaining between them. CDR3 protein: CAKRGLRRNQPQHF. CDR3 nucleotide sequence: TGTGCCAAGAGGGGCCTTCGGCGCAATCAGCCCCAGCATTTT.

The rearrangement links TRBV7-2 to TRBJ2-7; 7 bases match TRBD2. This CDR3 is built from 18 residues. After removal of 1 base from V and 4 bases from J, the junction contained 16 bases not matched to a gene. The germline V gene encodes CDR1 SGHTA and CDR2 FQGNSA. The CDR3 region is CASSLGVEGRGSVYEQYF. DNA for the CDR3: TGTGCCAGCAGCTTAGGAGTCGAAGGACGCGGGAGTGTATACGAGCAGTACTTC.

This clone has a handful of counts. This chain uses TRBV5-4 with TRBJ2-1; 10 bases map to TRBD2. After removal of 3 bases from V and 9 bases from J, the junction contained 9 bases not matched to a gene. CDR1 and CDR2 from the germline V gene are SGHNT and YYREEE (reference sequence). This CDR3 has 15 amino acids. The CDR3 is CASSSSGRGVVEQFF. The CDR3 nucleotides read TGTGCCAGCAGCTCTAGCGGGAGAGGTGTCGTTGAGCAGTTCTTC. The full variable domain, rest sourced from reference TRBV5-4 and TRBJ2-1, is ETGVTQSPTHLIKTRGQQVTLRCSSQSGHNTVSWYQQALGQGPQFIFQYYREEENGRGNFPPRFSGLQFPNYSSELNVNALELDDSALYLCASSSSGRGVVEQFFGPGTRLTVL.

The chain uses TRBV2 and TRBJ2-1; TRBD2 aligns across 8 bases. The V segment lost 0 bases and the J segment 5 bases; nucleotides outside the gene matches: 12. This CDR3 comprises 18 residues. Germline V CDR1 and CDR2: SNHLY, FYNNEI. The CDR3 loop is CASSEALRTSGPDNEQFF. CDR3 DNA: TGTGCCAGCAGTGAAGCGCTTCGTACTAGCGGACCTGACAATGAGCAGTTCTTC.

This rearrangement joins TRBV7-3 to TRBJ2-1; 8 bases match TRBD2. The CDR3 covers 14 residues. V dropped 5 bases and J dropped 9; count of bases not matched to a gene: 9. The germline CDR1 and CDR2 sequences are SGHTA and FQGTGA. CDR3 nucleotide sequence: TGTGCCAGCAGCCTCAACGGGAGGGCCGGTGAGCAGTTCTTC. Translating it yields CASSLNGRAGEQFF. Full variable domain (rest looked up from reference TRBV7-3 and TRBJ2-1): GAGVSQTPSNKVTEKGKYVELRCDPISGHTALYWYRQSLGQGPEFLIYFQGTGAADDSGLPNDRFFAVRPEGSVSTLKIQRTERGDSAVYLCASSLNGRAGEQFFGPGTRLTVL.

This sequence joins TRBV5-4 and TRBJ1-2, with D possibly matching TRBD1 (5 bases). The V end was cut by 4 bases, the J end by 1 base, with 11 bases between. The CDR3 is made up of 14 amino acids. Looked up from germline, CDR1 is SGHNT and CDR2 is YYREEE (reference sequence). The CDR3 region has the DNA TGTGCCAGCAGCCCTACCCAGGGTAACTATGGCTACACCTTC. Translated, it gives CASSPTQGNYGYTF.

This rearrangement joins TRBV6-5 to TRBJ2-2; the D call may be TRBD1 or TRBD2 (6 bases each). Germline CDR1 and CDR2: MNHEY and SVGAGI. CDR3 length: 16 amino acids. V gave up 3 bases and J gave up 4 bases, with 15 bases separating them. CDR3 sequence reads: CASSYPRGRGTGELFF. CDR3 nucleotide sequence: TGTGCCAGCAGTTATCCCCGGGGGCGGGGCACCGGGGAGCTGTTTTTT.

This clone has only a few counts. V is TRBV5-1 and J is TRBJ2-1; D is possibly TRBD1 or TRBD2 (6 bases each). Germline V gene data show CDR1 as SGHRS and CDR2 as YFSETQ. The CDR3 loop spans 17 amino acids. The V gene lost 4 bases and the J gene lost 0 bases, with 17 bases spanning the gap. As DNA, the CDR3 is TGCGCCAGCAGCGCCTTATTCGGGGGCAGCTCCTACAATGAGCAGTTCTTC. It is translated as CASSALFGGSSYNEQFF.

V usage is TRBV27 and J usage is TRBJ1-2; D perhaps matches TRBD1 (5 bases). CDR1 and CDR2 (germline): MNHEY, SMNVEV (reference sequence). The V end was cut by 10 bases, the J end by 6 bases, with 12 bases between. The CDR3 runs 11 residues. The CDR3 DNA follows: TGTGCCACTCAGGGAGGGAATGGCTACACCTTC. This gives the protein CATQGGNGYTF.

As concerns this clone: The CDR3 ends on some other residue instead of the conserved phenylalanine or tryptophan, so this is likely a read error. The DNA is omitted, as the CDR3 cannot be located on it reliably, and the CDR3 follows TCRdb's listing. This chain links TRBV6-6 with TRBJ2-7. Germline V gene lookup returns CDR1 MNHNY and CDR2 SVGAGI (reference sequence). Counting both end residues, the CDR3 totals 8 amino acids. The CDR3 protein is CASSRVEH.

The chain employs TRBV7-3 and TRBJ2-7; TRBD1 matches at 8 bases. The V and J ends lost 5 bases and 5 bases, in that order; junction bases with no gene match: 5. The CDR3 spans 13 residues. Germline V gene data show CDR1 as SGHTA and CDR2 as FQGTGA. The CDR3 region is CASSQGQGHEQYF. The CDR3 region has the DNA TGTGCCAGCAGCCAAGGACAGGGCCACGAGCAGTACTTC. Combining the CDR3 with reference TRBV7-3 and TRBJ2-7 gives the whole variable domain GAGVSQTPSNKVTEKGKYVELRCDPISGHTALYWYRQSLGQGPEFLIYFQGTGAADDSGLPNDRFFAVRPEGSVSTLKIQRTERGDSAVYLCASSQGQGHEQYFGPGTRLTVT.